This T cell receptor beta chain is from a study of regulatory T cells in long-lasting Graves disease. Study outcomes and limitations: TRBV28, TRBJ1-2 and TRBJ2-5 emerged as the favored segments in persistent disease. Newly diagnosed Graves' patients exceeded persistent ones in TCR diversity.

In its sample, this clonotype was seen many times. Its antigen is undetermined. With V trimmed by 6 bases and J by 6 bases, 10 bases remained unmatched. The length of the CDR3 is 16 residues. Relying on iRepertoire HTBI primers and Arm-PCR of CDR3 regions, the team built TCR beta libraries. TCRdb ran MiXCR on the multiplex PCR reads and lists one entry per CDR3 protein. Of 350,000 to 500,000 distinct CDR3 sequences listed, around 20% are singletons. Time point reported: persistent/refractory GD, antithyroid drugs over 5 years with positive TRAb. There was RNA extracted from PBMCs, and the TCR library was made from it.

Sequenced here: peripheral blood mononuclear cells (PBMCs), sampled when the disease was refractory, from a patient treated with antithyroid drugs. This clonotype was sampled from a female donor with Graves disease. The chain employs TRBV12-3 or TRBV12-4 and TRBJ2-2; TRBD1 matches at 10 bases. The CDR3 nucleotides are TGTGCCAGCAGCCCGACAGGGGGCCGACCGCCCGGGGAGCTGTTTTTT. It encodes CASSPTGGRPPGELFF.